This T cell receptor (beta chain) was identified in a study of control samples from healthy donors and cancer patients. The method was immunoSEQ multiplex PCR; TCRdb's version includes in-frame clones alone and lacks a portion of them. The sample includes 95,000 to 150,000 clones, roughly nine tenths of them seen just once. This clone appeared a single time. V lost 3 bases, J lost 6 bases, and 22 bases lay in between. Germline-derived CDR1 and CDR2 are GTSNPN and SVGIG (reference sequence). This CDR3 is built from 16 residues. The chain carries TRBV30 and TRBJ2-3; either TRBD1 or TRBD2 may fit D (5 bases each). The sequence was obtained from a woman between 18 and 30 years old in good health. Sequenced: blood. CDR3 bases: TGTGCCTGGAGCGTCTGGGACGGGGAACATCCGGATACGCAGTATTTT. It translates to CAWSVWDGEHPDTQYF.